Sequencing of this T cell receptor (beta chain) was carried out in a study of shared clonotypes between healthy human individuals (dated by TCRdb to about 2020). Background on the whole study: The cohort included a few men and a couple of women between 18 and 49 years of age. For each donor, CD4 naive and CD4 memory were each given three plates, CD8 naive was given two plates, and CD8 memory was given one plate. To estimate repertoire size and how much clonotypes are shared between individuals, the study performed deep sequencing of blood TCR repertoires from five healthy adults. To increase sequencing depth and limit assay-specific biases, TCR repertoire library preparation and sequencing were carried out by different laboratories using diverse techniques. Per donor, leukapheresis produced somewhere between about 0.9 and 9.5 billion PBMCs. Summary of the overall study and its limitations: Even with the large sequencing depth, rarefaction of the sorted-subset datasets indicated that sequencing was incomplete. The genetic and exposure-history diversity represented was limited by the small number of donors. Sharing across a handful of donors was observed for about 5% of naive CD4, under 4% of naive CD8, 2% to 2.5% of memory CD4, and approximately 0.41% of memory CD8 clonotypes. Based on pairwise subsampling, the degree of clonotype sharing among donors was expected to be affected by sequencing depth. Sampling was restricted to blood, and TCR repertoires in tissues likely differ from the TCR repertoires found in blood. Naive subsets generally had larger estimated clonotype richness than memory subsets did. Higher generation probabilities were observed for clonotypes shared by all four sorted-subset donors than for non-shared clonotypes.

TCR CDR3 regions were amplified from genomic DNA by multiplex PCR using the deep immunoSEQ assay. Genomic DNA extracted from each cell subset was distributed evenly over all wells of several immunoSEQ 96-well plates, and each plate served as one replicate. For sorted subsets, each replicate PCR was loaded with roughly 200 ng genomic DNA, equivalent to 30,000 or so T cell genomes. Purified libraries were measured with a Qubit 3.0 fluorometer, size-checked on a Bioanalyzer 2100, and measured again with the KAPA Library Quantification kit. Every immunoSEQ 96-well plate was sequenced on a separate single-read 150-cycle Illumina NextSeq 550 flow cell. The paper's processing steps were these. Because the immunoSEQ output included only junctional sequences and no quality scores, the filtering could not be the same as the filtering used for full-length reads. Sequences were annotated with PyIR, a Python wrapper for IgBLAST v1.9, and V/J genes and CDR3 were assigned using IMGT germline references. Any read was removed if the V/J assignment was weak (E-value above 1e-6), the CDR3 was missing, or the read contained stop codons, out-of-frame junctions, or ambiguous translated residues. V3J clonotypes were defined by identical inferred V gene, J gene, and CDR3 amino acid sequence. Percentage overlap between repertoires was calculated by dividing the number of shared unique clonotypes by the size of the smaller repertoire. Repertoire richness was assessed with RTK rarefaction, the Chao1 estimator, and Recon v2.1 estimates of unobserved clonotypes. OLGA was used to compute generation probabilities for all TCRbeta clonotypes that the gDNA method yielded from four donors. In TCRdb, the immuneACCESS table is reduced to in-frame sequences with V and J assigned. These tables do not hold every clone; where another copy was compared, an unresolved V gene accounts for under half, and the others remain unexplained. From that table come the V and J calls and clone size; the DNA was used to work out D and trimming. The sample yields around 690,000 clones; roughly 87% were counted once. The ten largest account for about a third of the sample.

Healthy HIV-negative adults with no recently reported acute infections or vaccinations were included as donors. Only Caucasian adults living in Nashville, Tennessee, USA were represented among the donors. CD8 memory samples combined magnetically selected CD45RO+ cells with CCR7-negative CD45RA+ effector memory (TemRA) cells. Blood was collected by leukapheresis, and PBMCs were isolated by Ficoll-Histopaque density gradient centrifugation and then cryopreserved in liquid nitrogen vapor phase. Analytical flow cytometry was used to check the purity and quantity of each magnetically sorted T cell population. Genomic DNA was isolated from each sorted fraction and quantified by UV absorbance on a Nanodrop 2000c. CDR1 and CDR2, looked up from the germline V gene (reference sequence), are SGHNT and YYREEE. Relative to germline, V is missing 1 base and J is missing 5 bases, with 5 bases of the junction outside any gene match. Including cysteine and phenylalanine, the CDR3 has 14 amino acids. Only the CDR3 region is kept as DNA, spanning 42 bases read in frame from base 1.

As regards this clone: What antigen it recognizes has not been identified. The sample holds no much larger clone one base away, and base qualities are not on file.

Rearrangement joined TRBV5-4 to TRBJ1-1; 7 bases in between match TRBD1. Sequencing was carried out using memory CD8+ T cells from PBMCs. The sample's cell subset or site label, in plain terms: CD45RO+ cells pooled with CCR7-negative TemRA cells. The source of this sequence is a man aged 18 to 30 in good health. Some clones in this sample may be carry-over from other donors' samples. CDR3 reads: CASSLLAGGTEAFF. The bases read TGTGCCAGCAGCTTGCTCGCAGGGGGGACTGAAGCTTTCTTT.